The sequence of this TCR beta chain was determined in a study of T cells after yellow fever vaccination. General study points: Post-booster reappearance was seen for most primary-vaccination clones (just under 97% CD4, around 90% CD8).

This clonotype was seen only a few times. Its target is not known. The authors made TCR cDNA by 5'RACE template switching, adding a universal primer site and UMIs. TCRdb ran MiXCR on the 5' RACE reads and lists one entry per CDR3 protein. The repertoire holds around 610,000 distinct CDR3 sequences, less than 15% seen once, with more than 13% in the top ten. The clonotype originates from a man aged 25 to 40 who received the YFV17D yellow fever vaccine. The material was PBMCs, obtained on the day of the yellow fever booster vaccination.

The CDR3 sequence: CASSLAYRGYEQYF. The DNA for the CDR3 is TGTGCCAGCAGCTTAGCGTATCGCGGCTACGAGCAGTACTTC. The V gene is TRBV7-9, the J gene TRBJ2-7; D is uncertain. V was clipped by 0 bases and J by 3 bases, with 9 bases between them. Germline V lookup: CDR1 SEHNR, CDR2 FQNEAQ (reference sequence). There are 14 residues in the CDR3.